This T cell receptor beta chain was identified in a study of persistence of HIV-infected CD4 T cells. Study in general: The sample holds CD4+ T cells responsive to CMV or HIV-1 Gag.

About this clone itself: Its matching antigen is unknown.

Sequencing used immunoSEQ version 4 in survey mode. Generated by immunoSEQ multiplex PCR, the TCRdb table keeps only in-frame clones and is missing some. The sample holds about 36,000 clones, about 84% seen once. Overlapping HIV-1 Gag 15-mer peptides at roughly 1 ug per peptide per mL were used. CD40L-negative CD69-negative CD45RO-high memory CD4+ T cells were sorted as populations depleted of antigen-responding cells. Donors were HIV-1-infected adults who began suppressive ART during chronic infection. The sample here was cultured CD4+ T cells from PBMCs, taken from a patient who received antiretroviral therapy. The sequence derives from an adult with HIV. The donor label of this sample is uncertain.

DNA of the CDR3: TGTGCCAGCAGCCGGGACACGGCCTCCTACGAGCAGTACTTC. It encodes CASSRDTASYEQYF. This chain connects TRBV13 to TRBJ2-7, with D tentatively TRBD1 (6 bases). CDR3 length equals 14 residues. Deletions cut 5 bases from V and 0 bases from J, with 11 bases between. Per germline, CDR1 PRHDT and CDR2 FYEKMQ (reference sequence).